The text below deals with one T cell receptor beta chain. Its matching antigen is unknown. The donors formed part of the 120-subject validation cohort, distinct from the roughly 700-subject first cohort. Here immunoSEQ multiplex PCR was the method, and the copy in TCRdb shows in-frame clones only, minus some. The repertoire holds approximately 160,000 clones, with 80% to 90% as singletons. The data are from a study of cytomegalovirus exposure and HLA in healthy donors. Study summary: It was reported in a later analysis that the approximately 120 validation repertoires used the same platform as the roughly 640 first-cohort repertoires. General study results and limits: The study listed 150 to 200 cytomegalovirus-associated TCR beta chains. Cytomegalovirus status was reportedly diagnosed by the classifier with high sensitivity and specificity.

The sequencing input was PBMCs. The receptor was isolated from a woman in her late teens or twenties in good health and CMV-seronegative.

The CDR3 DNA is TGTGCCAGCAGTTTAGATTTACAGTCGAGCACTGAAGCTTTCTTT. Its translation: CASSLDLQSSTEAFF. V and J are TRBV28 and TRBJ1-1; D gene uncertain. This CDR3 has 15 residues. The V and J ends lost 2 bases and 4 bases respectively, with 14 bases between them. Germline CDR1 reads MDHEN; CDR2 reads SYDVKM.